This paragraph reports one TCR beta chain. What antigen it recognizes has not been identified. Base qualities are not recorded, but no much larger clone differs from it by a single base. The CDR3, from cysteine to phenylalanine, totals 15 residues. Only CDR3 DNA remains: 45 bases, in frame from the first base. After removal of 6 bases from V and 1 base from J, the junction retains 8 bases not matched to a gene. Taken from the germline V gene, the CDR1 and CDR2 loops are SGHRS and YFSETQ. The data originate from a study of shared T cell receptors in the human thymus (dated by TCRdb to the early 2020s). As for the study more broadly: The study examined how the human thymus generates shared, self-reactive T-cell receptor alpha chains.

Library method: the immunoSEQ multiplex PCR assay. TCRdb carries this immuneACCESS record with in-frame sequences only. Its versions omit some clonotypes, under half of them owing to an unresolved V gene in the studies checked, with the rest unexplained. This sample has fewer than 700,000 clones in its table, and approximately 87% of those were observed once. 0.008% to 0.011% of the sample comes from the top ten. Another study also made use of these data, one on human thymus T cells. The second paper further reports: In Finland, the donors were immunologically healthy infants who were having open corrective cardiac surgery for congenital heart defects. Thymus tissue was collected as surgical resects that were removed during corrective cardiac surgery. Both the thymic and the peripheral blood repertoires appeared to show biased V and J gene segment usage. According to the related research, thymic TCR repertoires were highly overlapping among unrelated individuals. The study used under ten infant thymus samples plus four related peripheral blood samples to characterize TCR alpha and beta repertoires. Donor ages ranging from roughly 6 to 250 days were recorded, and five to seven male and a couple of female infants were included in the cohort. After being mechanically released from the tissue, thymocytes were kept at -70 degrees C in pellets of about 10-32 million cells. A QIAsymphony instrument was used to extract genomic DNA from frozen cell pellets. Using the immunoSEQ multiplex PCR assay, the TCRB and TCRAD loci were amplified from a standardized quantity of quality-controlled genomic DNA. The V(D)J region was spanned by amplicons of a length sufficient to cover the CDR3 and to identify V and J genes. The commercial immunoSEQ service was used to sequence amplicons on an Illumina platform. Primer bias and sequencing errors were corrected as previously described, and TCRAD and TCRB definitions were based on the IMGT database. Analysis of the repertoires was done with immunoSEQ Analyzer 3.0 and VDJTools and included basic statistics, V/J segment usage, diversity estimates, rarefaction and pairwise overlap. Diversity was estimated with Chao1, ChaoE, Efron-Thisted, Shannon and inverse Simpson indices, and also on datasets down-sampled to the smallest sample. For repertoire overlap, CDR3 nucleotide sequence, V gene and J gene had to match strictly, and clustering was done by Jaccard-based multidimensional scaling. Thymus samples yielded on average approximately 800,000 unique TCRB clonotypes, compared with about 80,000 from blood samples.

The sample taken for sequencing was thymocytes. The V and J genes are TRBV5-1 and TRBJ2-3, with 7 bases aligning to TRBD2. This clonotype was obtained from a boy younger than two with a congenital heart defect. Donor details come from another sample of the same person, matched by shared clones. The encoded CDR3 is CASTLGTSGTDTQYF. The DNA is TGCGCCAGCACCCTCGGAACTAGCGGCACAGATACGCAGTATTTT.